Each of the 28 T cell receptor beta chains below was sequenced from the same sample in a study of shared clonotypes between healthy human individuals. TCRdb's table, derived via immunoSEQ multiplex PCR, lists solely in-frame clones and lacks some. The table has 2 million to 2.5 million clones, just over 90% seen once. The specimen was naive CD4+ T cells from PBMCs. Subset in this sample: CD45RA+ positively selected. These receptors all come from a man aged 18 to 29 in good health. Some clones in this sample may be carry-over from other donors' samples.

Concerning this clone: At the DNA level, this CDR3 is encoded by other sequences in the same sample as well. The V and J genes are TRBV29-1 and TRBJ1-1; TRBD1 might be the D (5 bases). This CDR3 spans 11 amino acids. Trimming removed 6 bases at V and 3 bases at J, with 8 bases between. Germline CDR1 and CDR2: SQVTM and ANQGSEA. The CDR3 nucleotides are TGCAGCGTGCGGGGGTACACTGAAGCTTTCTTT. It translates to CSVRGYTEAFF. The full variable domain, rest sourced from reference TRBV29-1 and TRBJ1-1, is SAVISQKPSRDICQRGTSLTIQCQVDSQVTMMFWYRQQPGQSLTLIATANQGSEATYESGFVIDKFPISRPNLTFSTLTVSNMSPEDSSIYLCSVRGYTEAFFGQGTRLTVV.

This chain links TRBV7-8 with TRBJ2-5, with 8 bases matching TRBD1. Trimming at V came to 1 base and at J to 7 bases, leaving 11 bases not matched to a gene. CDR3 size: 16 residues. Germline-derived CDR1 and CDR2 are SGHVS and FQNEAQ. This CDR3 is CASSLVETGDRGTQYF. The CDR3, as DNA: TGTGCCAGCAGCTTAGTTGAGACAGGGGACCGGGGGACCCAGTACTTC.

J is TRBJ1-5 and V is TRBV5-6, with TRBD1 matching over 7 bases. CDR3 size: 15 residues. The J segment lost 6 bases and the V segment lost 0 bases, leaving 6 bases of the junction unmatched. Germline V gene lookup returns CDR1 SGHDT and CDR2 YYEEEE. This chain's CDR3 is CASSLVRQGGQPQHF. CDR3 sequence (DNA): TGTGCCAGCAGCTTGGTGCGACAGGGCGGTCAGCCCCAGCATTTT.

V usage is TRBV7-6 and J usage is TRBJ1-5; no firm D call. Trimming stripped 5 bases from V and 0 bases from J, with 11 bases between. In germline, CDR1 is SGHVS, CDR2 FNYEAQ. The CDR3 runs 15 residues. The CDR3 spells CASSRTENSNQPQHF. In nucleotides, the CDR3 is TGTGCCAGCAGCCGGACGGAGAATAGCAATCAGCCCCAGCATTTT.

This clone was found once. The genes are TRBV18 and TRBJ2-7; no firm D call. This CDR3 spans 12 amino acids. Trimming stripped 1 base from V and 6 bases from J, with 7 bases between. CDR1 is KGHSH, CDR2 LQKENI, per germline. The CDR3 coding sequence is TGTGCCAGCTCACCACAACAGACCGAGCAGTACTTC. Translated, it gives CASSPQQTEQYF.

CDR3 sequence (DNA): TGTGCTAGTGGCCCGACAGGGGGCCTTGAGACCCAGTACTTC. Protein: CASGPTGGLETQYF. V usage is TRBV12-5 and J usage is TRBJ2-5; TRBD1 matches 10 bases. J was trimmed by 5 bases and V by 6 bases; bases with no gene match: 6. This CDR3 has 14 amino acids. The germline V gene encodes CDR1 LGHNT and CDR2 FRNRAP.

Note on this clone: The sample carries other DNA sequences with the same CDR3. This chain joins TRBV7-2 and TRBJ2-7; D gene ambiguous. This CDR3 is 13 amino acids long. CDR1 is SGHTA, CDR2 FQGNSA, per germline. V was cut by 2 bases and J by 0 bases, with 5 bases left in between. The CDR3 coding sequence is TGTGCCAGCAGCTTACCGAACTCCTACGAGCAGTACTTC. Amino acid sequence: CASSLPNSYEQYF.

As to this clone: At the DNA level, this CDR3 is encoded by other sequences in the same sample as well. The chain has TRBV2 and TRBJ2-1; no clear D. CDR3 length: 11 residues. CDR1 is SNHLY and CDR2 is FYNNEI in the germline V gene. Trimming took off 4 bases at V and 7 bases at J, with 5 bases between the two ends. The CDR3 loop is CASSVWNEQFF. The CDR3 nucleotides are TGTGCCAGCAGTGTATGGAATGAGCAGTTCTTC.

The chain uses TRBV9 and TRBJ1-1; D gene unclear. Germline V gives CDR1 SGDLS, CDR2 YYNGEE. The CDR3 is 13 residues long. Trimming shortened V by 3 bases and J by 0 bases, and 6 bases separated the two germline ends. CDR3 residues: CASSGALNTEAFF. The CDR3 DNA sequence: TGTGCCAGCAGCGGGGCCTTGAACACTGAAGCTTTCTTT.

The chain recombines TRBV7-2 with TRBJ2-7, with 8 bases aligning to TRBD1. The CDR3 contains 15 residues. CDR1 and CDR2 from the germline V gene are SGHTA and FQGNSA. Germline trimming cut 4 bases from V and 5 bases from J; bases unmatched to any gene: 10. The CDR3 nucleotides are TGTGCCAGCAGCTCACCAGGGGACAGGTTGCACGAGCAGTACTTC. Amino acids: CASSSPGDRLHEQYF. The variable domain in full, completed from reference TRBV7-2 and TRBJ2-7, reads GAGVSQSPSNKVTEKGKDVELRCDPISGHTALYWYRQSLGQGLEFLIYFQGNSAPDKSGLPSDRFSAERTGGSVSTLTIQRTQQEDSAVYLCASSSPGDRLHEQYFGPGTRLTVT.

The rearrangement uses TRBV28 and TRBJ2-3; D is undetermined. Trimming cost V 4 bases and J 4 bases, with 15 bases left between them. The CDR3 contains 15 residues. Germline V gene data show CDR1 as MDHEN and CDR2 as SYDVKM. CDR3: CASSWRRRGADTQYF. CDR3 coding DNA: TGTGCCAGCAGTTGGCGACGGAGAGGCGCAGATACGCAGTATTTT.

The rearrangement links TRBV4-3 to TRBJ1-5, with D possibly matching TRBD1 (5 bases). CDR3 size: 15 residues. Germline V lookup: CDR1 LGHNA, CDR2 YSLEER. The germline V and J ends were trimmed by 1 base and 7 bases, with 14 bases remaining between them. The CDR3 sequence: CASSQVAGLGQPQHF. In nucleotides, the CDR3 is TGCGCCAGCAGCCAAGTAGCAGGGTTGGGACAGCCCCAGCATTTT.

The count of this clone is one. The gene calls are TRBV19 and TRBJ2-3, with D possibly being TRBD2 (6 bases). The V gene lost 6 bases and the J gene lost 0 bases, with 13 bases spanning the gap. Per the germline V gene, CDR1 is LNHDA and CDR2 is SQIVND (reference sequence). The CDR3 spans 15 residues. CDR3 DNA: TGTGCCAGTAGCGGGAGTCGTACTAGCACAGATACGCAGTATTTT. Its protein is CASSGSRTSTDTQYF.

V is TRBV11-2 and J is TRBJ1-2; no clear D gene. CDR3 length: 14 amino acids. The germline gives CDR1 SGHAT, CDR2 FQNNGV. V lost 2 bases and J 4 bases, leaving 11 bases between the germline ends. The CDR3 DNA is TGTGCCAGCAGCTTAAATGTGGAGAGCTATGGCTACACCTTC. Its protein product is CASSLNVESYGYTF.

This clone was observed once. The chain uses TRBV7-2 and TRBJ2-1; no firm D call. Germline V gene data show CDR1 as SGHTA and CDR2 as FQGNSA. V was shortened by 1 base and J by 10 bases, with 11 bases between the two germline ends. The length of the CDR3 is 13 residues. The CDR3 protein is CASSLVGQREQFF. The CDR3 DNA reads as TGTGCCAGCAGCTTAGTCGGGCAGCGCGAGCAGTTCTTC.

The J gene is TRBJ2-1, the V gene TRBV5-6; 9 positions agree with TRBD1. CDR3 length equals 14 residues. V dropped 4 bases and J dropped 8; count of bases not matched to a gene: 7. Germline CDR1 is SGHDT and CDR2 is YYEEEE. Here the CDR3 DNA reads TGTGCCAGCAGCGGAGGGACAGGGTTGGATGAGCAGTTCTTC. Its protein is CASSGGTGLDEQFF.

The CDR3 here is CASSLFSLLPELFF. CDR3 DNA sequence: TGTGCCAGCAGCTTATTTTCCCTATTGCCGGAGCTGTTTTTT. The J gene is TRBJ2-2, the V gene TRBV7-2; D is unresolved. The CDR3 has 14 amino acids. V lost 2 bases and J 10 bases, leaving 14 bases between the germline ends. In germline, CDR1 is SGHTA, CDR2 FQGNSA. Full variable domain (missing parts from reference TRBV7-2 and TRBJ2-2): GAGVSQSPSNKVTEKGKDVELRCDPISGHTALYWYRQSLGQGLEFLIYFQGNSAPDKSGLPSDRFSAERTGGSVSTLTIQRTQQEDSAVYLCASSLFSLLPELFFGEGSRLTVL.

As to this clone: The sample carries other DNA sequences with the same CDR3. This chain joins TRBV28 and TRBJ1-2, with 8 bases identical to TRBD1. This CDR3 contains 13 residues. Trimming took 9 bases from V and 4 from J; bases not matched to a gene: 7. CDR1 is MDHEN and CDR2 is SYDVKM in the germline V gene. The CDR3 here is CASRTGFIYGYTF. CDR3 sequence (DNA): TGTGCCAGTCGGACAGGGTTCATCTATGGCTACACCTTC.

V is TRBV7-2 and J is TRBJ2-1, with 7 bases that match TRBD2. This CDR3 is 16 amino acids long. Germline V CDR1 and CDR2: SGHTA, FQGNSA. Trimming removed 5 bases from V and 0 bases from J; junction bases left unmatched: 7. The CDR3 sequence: CASSPPGRTSYNEQFF. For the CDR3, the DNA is TGTGCCAGCAGCCCCCCCGGGAGGACCTCCTACAATGAGCAGTTCTTC.

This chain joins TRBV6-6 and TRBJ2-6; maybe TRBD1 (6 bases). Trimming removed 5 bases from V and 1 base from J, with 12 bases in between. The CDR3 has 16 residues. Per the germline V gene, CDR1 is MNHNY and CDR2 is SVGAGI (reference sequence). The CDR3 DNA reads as TGTGCCAGCAGTATCTTGGGGGCATCTGGGGCCAACGTCCTGACTTTC. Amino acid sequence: CASSILGASGANVLTF.

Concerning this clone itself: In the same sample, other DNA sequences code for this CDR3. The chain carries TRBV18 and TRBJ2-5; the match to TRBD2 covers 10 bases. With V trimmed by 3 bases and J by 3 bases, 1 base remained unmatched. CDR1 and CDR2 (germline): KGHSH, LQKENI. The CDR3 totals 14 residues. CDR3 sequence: CASSPLAGEETQYF. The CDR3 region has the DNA TGTGCCAGCTCACCGCTAGCGGGAGAAGAGACCCAGTACTTC. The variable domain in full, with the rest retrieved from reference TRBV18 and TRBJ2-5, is NAGVMQNPRHLVRRRGQEARLRCSPMKGHSHVYWYRQLPEEGLKFMVYLQKENIIDESGMPKERFSAEFPKEGPSILRIQQVVRGDSAAYFCASSPLAGEETQYFGPGTRLLVL.

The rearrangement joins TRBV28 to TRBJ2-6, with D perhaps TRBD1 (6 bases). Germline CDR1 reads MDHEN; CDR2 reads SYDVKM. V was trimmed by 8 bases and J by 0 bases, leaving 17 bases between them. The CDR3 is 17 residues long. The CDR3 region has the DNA TGTGCCAGCGGTATGGCGAACAGGGTCTCTGGGGCCAACGTCCTGACTTTC. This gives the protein CASGMANRVSGANVLTF.

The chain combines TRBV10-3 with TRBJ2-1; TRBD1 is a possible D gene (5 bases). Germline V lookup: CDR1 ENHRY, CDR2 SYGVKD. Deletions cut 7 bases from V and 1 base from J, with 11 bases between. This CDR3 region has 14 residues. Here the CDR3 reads CAITQGPSYNEQFF. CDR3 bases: TGTGCCATCACCCAGGGCCCATCCTACAATGAGCAGTTCTTC.

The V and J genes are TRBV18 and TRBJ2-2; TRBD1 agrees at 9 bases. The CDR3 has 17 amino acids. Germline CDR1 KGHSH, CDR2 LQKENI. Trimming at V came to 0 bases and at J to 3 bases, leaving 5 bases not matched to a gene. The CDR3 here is CASSPPSRTGDTGELFF. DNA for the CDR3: TGTGCCAGCTCACCACCGTCCAGGACAGGGGACACCGGGGAGCTGTTTTTT.

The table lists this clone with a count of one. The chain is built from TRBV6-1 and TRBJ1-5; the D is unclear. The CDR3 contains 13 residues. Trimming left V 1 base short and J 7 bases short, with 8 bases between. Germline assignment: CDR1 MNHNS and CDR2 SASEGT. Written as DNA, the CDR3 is TGTGCCAGCAGTGAAGGACAACGGCAGCCCCAGCATTTT. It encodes CASSEGQRQPQHF.

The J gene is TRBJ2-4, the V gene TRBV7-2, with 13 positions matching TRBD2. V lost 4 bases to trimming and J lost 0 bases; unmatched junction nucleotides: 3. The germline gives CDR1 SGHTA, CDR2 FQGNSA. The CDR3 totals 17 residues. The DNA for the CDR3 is TGTGCCAGCAGCTCCGGACTAGCGGGAGTAGCCAAAAACATTCAGTACTTC. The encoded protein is CASSSGLAGVAKNIQYF.

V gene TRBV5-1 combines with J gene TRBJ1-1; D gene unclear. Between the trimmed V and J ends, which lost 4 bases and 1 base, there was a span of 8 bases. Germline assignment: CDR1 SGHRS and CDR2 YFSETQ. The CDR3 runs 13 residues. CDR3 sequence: CASSPAPNTEAFF. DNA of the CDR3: TGCGCCAGCAGCCCGGCCCCGAACACTGAAGCTTTCTTT.

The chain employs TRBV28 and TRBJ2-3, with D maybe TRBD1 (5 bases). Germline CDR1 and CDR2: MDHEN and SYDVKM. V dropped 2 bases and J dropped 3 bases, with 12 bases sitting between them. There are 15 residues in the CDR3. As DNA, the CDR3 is TGTGCCAGCAGTTTAGGCAGGGTGGGGACAGATACGCAGTATTTT. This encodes CASSLGRVGTDTQYF.